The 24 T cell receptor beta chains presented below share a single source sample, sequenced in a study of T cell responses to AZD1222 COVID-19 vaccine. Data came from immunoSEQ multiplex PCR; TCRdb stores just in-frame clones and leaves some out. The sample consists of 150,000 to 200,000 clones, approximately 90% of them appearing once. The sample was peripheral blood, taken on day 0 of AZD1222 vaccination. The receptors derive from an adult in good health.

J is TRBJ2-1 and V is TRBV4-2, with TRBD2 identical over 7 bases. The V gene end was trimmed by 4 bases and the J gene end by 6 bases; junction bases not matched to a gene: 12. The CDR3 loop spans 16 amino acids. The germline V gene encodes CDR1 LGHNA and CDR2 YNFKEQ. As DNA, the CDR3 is TGTGCCAGCAGCCCCGTGGGGGGAGGGTCCAGCAATGAGCAGTTCTTC. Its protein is CASSPVGGGSSNEQFF.

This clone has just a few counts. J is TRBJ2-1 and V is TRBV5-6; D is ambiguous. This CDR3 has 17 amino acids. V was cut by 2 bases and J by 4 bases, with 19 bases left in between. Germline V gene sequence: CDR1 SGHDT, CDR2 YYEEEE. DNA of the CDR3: TGTGCCAGCAGCTTTTCGTCCCTAGGCGCAAAATACAATGAGCAGTTCTTC. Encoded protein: CASSFSSLGAKYNEQFF.

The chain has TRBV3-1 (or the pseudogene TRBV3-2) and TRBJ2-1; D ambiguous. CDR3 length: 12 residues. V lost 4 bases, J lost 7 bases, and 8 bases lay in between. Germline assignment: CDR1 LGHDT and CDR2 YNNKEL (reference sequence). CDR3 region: CASSLLENEQFF. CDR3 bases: TGTGCCAGCAGCCTCCTGGAGAATGAGCAGTTCTTC.

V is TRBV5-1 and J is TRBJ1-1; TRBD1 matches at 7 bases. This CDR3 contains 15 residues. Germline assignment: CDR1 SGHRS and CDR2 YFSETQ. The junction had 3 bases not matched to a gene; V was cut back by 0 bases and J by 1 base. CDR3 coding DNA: TGCGCCAGCAGCTTGGAAGGGACAGCGAACACTGAAGCTTTCTTT. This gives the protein CASSLEGTANTEAFF.

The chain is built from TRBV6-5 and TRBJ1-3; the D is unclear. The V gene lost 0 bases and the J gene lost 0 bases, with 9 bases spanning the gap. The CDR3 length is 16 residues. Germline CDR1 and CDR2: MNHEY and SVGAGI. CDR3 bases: TGTGCCAGCAGTTACTCACGGGGAAACTCTGGAAACACCATATATTTT. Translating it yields CASSYSRGNSGNTIYF.

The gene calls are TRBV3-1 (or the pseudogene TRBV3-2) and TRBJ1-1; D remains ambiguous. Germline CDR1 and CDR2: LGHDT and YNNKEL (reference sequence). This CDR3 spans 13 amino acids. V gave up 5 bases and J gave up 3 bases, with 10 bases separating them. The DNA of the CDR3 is TGTGCCAGCAGCGGTTCCCTGGACACTGAAGCTTTCTTT. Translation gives CASSGSLDTEAFF.

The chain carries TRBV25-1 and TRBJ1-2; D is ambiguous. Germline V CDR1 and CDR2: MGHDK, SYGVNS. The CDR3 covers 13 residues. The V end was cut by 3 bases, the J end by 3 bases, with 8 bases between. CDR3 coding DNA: TGTGCCAGCAGTGACGACGGGTACTATGGCTACACCTTC. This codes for CASSDDGYYGYTF.

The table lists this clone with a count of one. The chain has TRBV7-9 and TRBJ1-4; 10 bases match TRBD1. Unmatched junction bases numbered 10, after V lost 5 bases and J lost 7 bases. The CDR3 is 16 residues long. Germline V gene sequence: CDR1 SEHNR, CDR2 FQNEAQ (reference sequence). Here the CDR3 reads CASSRDRGQISEKLFF. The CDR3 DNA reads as TGTGCCAGCAGCCGTGACAGGGGGCAGATTAGTGAAAAACTGTTTTTT. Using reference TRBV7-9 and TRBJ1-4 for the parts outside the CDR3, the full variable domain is DTGVSQNPRHKITKRGQNVTFRCDPISEHNRLYWYRQTLGQGPEFLTYFQNEAQLEKSRLLSDRFSAERPKGSFSTLEIQRTEQGDSAMYLCASSRDRGQISEKLFFGSGTQLSVL.

In DNA form, the CDR3 reads TGTGCCAGTAGTATTGTCGGAAGGACTGAAGCTTTCTTT. This gives the protein CASSIVGRTEAFF. The V gene is TRBV19, the J gene TRBJ1-1; no firm D call. This CDR3 region has 13 residues. Trimming removed 3 bases from V and 5 bases from J, with 10 bases in between. The V gene's germline CDR1 is LNHDA and CDR2 SQIVND (reference sequence).

DNA for the CDR3: TGTGCCTGGAGTCCGGGGACAGGGACTGACTATGGCTACACCTTC. Amino acid sequence: CAWSPGTGTDYGYTF. This chain uses TRBV30 with TRBJ1-2; 9 nucleotides match TRBD1. The V gene end was trimmed by 2 bases and the J gene end by 3 bases; junction bases not matched to a gene: 7. The CDR3 loop spans 15 amino acids. The V gene's germline CDR1 is GTSNPN and CDR2 SVGIG (reference sequence).

CDR3 in DNA: TGTGCCAGCTCAGGGCCGACTAATGAAAAACTGTTTTTT. Protein product: CASSGPTNEKLFF. The chain is built from TRBV18 and TRBJ1-4; D gene unclear. The CDR3 sequence is 13 residues long. Germline-derived CDR1 and CDR2 are KGHSH and LQKENI. V was pared by 5 bases and J by 2 bases, with 6 bases between. The full variable domain, in which reference TRBV18 and TRBJ1-4 provide the parts outside the CDR3, is NAGVMQNPRHLVRRRGQEARLRCSPMKGHSHVYWYRQLPEEGLKFMVYLQKENIIDESGMPKERFSAEFPKEGPSILRIQQVVRGDSAAYFCASSGPTNEKLFFGSGTQLSVL.

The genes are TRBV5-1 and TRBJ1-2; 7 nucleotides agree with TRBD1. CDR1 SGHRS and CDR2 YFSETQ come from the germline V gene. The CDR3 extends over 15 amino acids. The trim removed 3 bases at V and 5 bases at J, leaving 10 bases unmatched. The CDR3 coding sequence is TGCGCCAGCAGCTCCGACAGGGTCCGCGGGTATGGCTACACCTTC. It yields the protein CASSSDRVRGYGYTF.

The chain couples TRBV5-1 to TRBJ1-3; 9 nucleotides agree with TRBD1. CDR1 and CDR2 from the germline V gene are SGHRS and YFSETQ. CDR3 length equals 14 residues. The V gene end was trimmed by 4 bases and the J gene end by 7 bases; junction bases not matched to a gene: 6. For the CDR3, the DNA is TGCGCCAGCAGCGACAGGGGGGGCTTGAACACCATATATTTT. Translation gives CASSDRGGLNTIYF. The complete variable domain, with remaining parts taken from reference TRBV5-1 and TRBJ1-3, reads KAGVTQTPRYLIKTRGQQVTLSCSPISGHRSVSWYQQTPGQGLQFLFEYFSETQRNKGNFPGRFSGRQFSNSRSEMNVSTLELGDSALYLCASSDRGGLNTIYFGEGSWLTVV.

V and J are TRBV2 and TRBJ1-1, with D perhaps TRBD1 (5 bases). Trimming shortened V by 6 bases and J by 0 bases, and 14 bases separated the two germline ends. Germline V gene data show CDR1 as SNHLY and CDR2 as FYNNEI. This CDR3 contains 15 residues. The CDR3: CASSNAGTMNTEAFF. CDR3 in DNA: TGTGCCAGCAGCAACGCCGGGACGATGAACACTGAAGCTTTCTTT.

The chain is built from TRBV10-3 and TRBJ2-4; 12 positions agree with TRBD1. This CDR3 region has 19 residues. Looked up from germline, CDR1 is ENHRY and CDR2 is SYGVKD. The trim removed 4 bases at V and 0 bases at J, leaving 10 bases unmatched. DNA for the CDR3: TGTGCCATCAGTGTTTCCGGGACAGGGGGCGTGATAGCCAAAAACATTCAGTACTTC. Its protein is CAISVSGTGGVIAKNIQYF.

CDR3 sequence reads: CASSQEAMNTEAFF. The CDR3 DNA reads as TGTGCCAGCAGCCAAGAAGCCATGAACACTGAAGCTTTCTTT. The rearrangement joins TRBV4-2 to TRBJ1-1, with unresolved D. The CDR3 is made up of 14 amino acids. Trimming removed 0 bases at V and 0 bases at J, with 5 bases between. Germline V gene lookup returns CDR1 LGHNA and CDR2 YNFKEQ.

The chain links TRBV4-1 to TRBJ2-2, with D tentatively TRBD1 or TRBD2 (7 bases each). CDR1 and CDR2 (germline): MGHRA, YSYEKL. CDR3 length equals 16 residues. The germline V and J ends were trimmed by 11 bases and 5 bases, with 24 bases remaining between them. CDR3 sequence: CAAAMIQGRGTGELFF. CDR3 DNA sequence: TGCGCCGCAGCCATGATACAGGGGAGGGGGACCGGGGAGCTGTTTTTT.

CDR3 residues: CASSQGFGSNEQFF. DNA of the CDR3: TGTGCCAGCAGCCAGGGTTTTGGGTCCAATGAGCAGTTCTTC. This rearrangement joins TRBV3-1 (or the pseudogene TRBV3-2) to TRBJ2-1; D unresolved. V lost 3 bases and J 6 bases, leaving 12 bases between the germline ends. The CDR3 has 14 residues. In germline, CDR1 is LGHDT, CDR2 YNNKEL (reference sequence).

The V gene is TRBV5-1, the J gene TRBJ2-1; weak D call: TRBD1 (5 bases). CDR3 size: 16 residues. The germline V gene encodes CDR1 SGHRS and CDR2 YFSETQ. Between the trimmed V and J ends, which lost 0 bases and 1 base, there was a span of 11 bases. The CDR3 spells CASSLEGAASYNEQFF. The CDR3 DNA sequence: TGCGCCAGCAGCTTGGAAGGGGCTGCATCCTACAATGAGCAGTTCTTC.

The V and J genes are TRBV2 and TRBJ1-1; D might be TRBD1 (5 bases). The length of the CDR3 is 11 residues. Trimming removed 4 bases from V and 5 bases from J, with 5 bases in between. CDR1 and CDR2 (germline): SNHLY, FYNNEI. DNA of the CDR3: TGTGCCAGCAGTGCAGGGACTGAAGCTTTCTTT. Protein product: CASSAGTEAFF.

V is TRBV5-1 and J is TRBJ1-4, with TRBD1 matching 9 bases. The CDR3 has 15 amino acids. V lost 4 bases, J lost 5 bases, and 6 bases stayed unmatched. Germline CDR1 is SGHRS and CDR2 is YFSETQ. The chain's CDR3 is CASSPTGTGNEKLFF. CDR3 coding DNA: TGCGCCAGCAGCCCAACCGGGACAGGGAATGAAAAACTGTTTTTT.

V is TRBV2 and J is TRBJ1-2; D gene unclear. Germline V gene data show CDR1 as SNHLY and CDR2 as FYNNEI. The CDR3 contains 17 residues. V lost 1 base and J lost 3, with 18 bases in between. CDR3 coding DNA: TGTGCCAGCAGTGAAGAAGTGACTCCCCCTCTAGACTATGGCTACACCTTC. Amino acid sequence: CASSEEVTPPLDYGYTF.

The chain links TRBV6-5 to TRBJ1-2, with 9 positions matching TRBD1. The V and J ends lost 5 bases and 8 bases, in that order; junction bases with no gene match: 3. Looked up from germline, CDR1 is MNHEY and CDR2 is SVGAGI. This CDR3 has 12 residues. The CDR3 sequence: CASSRQGGGYTF. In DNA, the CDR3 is TGTGCCAGCAGTAGACAGGGGGGGGGCTACACCTTC.

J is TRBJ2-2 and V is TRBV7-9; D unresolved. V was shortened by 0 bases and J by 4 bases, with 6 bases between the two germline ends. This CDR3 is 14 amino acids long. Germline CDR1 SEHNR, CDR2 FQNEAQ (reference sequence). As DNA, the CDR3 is TGTGCCAGCAGCTTAGCCCGCCTCACCGGGGAGCTGTTTTTT. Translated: CASSLARLTGELFF.